One and the same sample provided the 29 T cell receptor beta chains below, sequenced in a study of T cells in Graves' hyperthyroidism and ophthalmopathy. There were TCR beta CDR3 regions amplified from RNA transcripts. The primer set for the first-round RT-PCR of the TCR CDR3 was HTBI. TCRdb processed the multiplex PCR reads anew with MiXCR; each CDR3 protein has one entry. Seen here are hundreds of thousands of distinct CDR3 sequences, 46% observed once, and the top ten hold about 7.8%. Sequencing used peripheral blood or thyroid tissue (not recorded which). The source is a woman between 18 and 30 years old with Graves' hyperthyroidism.

V usage is TRBV27 and J usage is TRBJ1-5, with TRBD1 identical over 7 bases. CDR1 is MNHEY and CDR2 is SMNVEV in the germline V gene (reference sequence). The CDR3 is 15 amino acids. Trimming removed 6 bases from V and 5 bases from J; junction bases left unmatched: 10. CDR3 amino acids: CASRRMGQLDQPQHF. The CDR3 region has the DNA TGTGCCAGCAGGCGAATGGGACAGCTGGATCAGCCCCAGCATTTT.

This clonotype has only a few counts. CDR3 amino acids: CASTRQENTGELFF. The CDR3 DNA reads as TGCGCCAGCACCCGGCAGGAGAACACCGGGGAGCTGTTTTTT. The V call is TRBV5-1, the J call TRBJ2-2, with no clear D. The ends were cut back, 6 bases at V and 1 base at J, with 10 bases in the middle. The CDR3 covers 14 residues. Germline values: CDR1 SGHRS, CDR2 YFSETQ.

The CDR3 loop is CASSRGTGGSAGANVLTF. Here the CDR3 DNA reads TGCGCCAGCAGCCGAGGGACAGGCGGGTCAGCTGGGGCCAACGTCCTGACTTTC. The chain combines TRBV5-1 with TRBJ2-6; 8 bases are shared with TRBD1. Germline V gives CDR1 SGHRS, CDR2 YFSETQ. The CDR3 covers 18 residues. Germline trimming cut 4 bases from V and 2 bases from J; bases unmatched to any gene: 11.

This clonotype was seen a handful of times. The chain carries TRBV12-3 or TRBV12-4 and TRBJ2-7; the match to TRBD1 covers 7 bases. Trimming took 3 bases from V and 2 from J; bases not matched to a gene: 4. The CDR3 loop spans 14 amino acids. CDR3 in DNA: TGTGCCAGCAGTTTGGGACAGAGTGCCTACGAGCAGTACTTC. Translated, it gives CASSLGQSAYEQYF.

The J gene is TRBJ1-5, the V gene TRBV20-1; D gene uncertain. V was trimmed by 0 bases and J by 3 bases, leaving 3 bases between them. The CDR3 has 12 residues. Germline lookup yields CDR1 DFQATT and CDR2 SNEGSKA (reference sequence). The CDR3 DNA reads TGCAGTGCTAGAGATCCCAATCAGCCCCAGCATTTT. Translating it yields CSARDPNQPQHF.

CDR3 loop: CASSRIAGWEETQYF. CDR3 nucleotide sequence: TGTGCCAGCAGTCGAATAGCGGGATGGGAAGAGACCCAGTACTTC. The chain uses TRBV6-6 and TRBJ2-5, with TRBD2 matching 8 bases. The CDR3 runs 15 residues. Per the germline V gene, CDR1 is MNHNY and CDR2 is SVGAGI (reference sequence). With V trimmed by 5 bases and J by 3 bases, 8 bases remained unmatched.

The rearrangement links TRBV29-1 to TRBJ1-4; 7 bases line up with TRBD1. The CDR3 contains 14 residues. J gave up 3 bases and V 6 bases, and 7 bases lay outside the gene matches. Germline-derived CDR1 and CDR2 are SQVTM and ANQGSEA. The CDR3 bases are TGCAGCGTGGCCCGGGACAGCGCTAATGAAAAACTGTTTTTT. Its translation: CSVARDSANEKLFF.

V gene TRBV29-1 combines with J gene TRBJ1-4, with 10 bases matching TRBD1. Trimming at V came to 2 bases and at J to 8 bases, leaving 2 bases not matched to a gene. Germline V gene lookup returns CDR1 SQVTM and CDR2 ANQGSEA. CDR3 length: 13 residues. The CDR3 coding sequence is TGCAGCGTTGAATGGGGACAGGGGGAAAAACTGTTTTTT. It translates to CSVEWGQGEKLFF.

This clonotype was counted a few times. The J gene is TRBJ2-5, the V gene TRBV7-2; TRBD2 matches 12 bases. V shed 5 bases and J 5 bases; nucleotides not matched to a gene: 9. The CDR3 has 16 amino acids. Germline V gene data show CDR1 as SGHTA and CDR2 as FQGNSA. The CDR3: CASSLTSGSRRETQYF. The CDR3, as DNA: TGTGCCAGCAGCCTGACTAGCGGGAGTAGGCGGGAGACCCAGTACTTC.

This clonotype has a count of ten or more. The gene calls are TRBV12-3 or TRBV12-4 and TRBJ2-5; D might be TRBD2 (6 bases). CDR3 length: 11 amino acids. The V end lost 5 bases, the J end lost 6 bases, and 7 bases lay between the germline ends. For the CDR3, the DNA is TGTGCCAGCAGTACTAGCAAGACCCAGTACTTC. Translation: CASSTSKTQYF.

The table lists this clonotype with many counts. This sequence joins TRBV29-1 and TRBJ1-5; D perhaps matches TRBD1 (6 bases). Germline CDR1 is SQVTM and CDR2 is ANQGSEA. Trimming took 6 bases from V and 2 from J, leaving 8 bases between them. The CDR3 is made up of 12 amino acids. The CDR3 DNA sequence: TGCAGCGTGCGACAGGGCAATCAGCCCCAGCATTTT. Its translation: CSVRQGNQPQHF.

Note on this clonotype: A much larger clone lies a single base off, so this may be a read error. The chain employs TRBV7-6 and TRBJ2-7, with 11 bases fitting TRBD1. The CDR3 extends over 15 amino acids. V was clipped by 5 bases and J by 5 bases; unmatched bases: 8. CDR1 is SGHVS and CDR2 is FNYEAQ in the germline V gene. DNA for the CDR3: TGTGCCAGCAGCCCTTGGACAGGGGGCATCCACGAGCAGTACTTC. It codes for CASSPWTGGIHEQYF. The whole variable domain, filled in from reference TRBV7-6 and TRBJ2-7, reads GAGVSQSPRYKVTKRGQDVALRCDPISGHVSLYWYRQALGQGPEFLTYFNYEAQQDKSGLPNDRFSAERPEGSISTLTIQRTEQRDSAMYRCASSPWTGGIHEQYFGPGTRLTVT.

In this sample, this clonotype is large. The chain joins TRBV25-1 to TRBJ1-2; D unclear. The germline V gene has CDR1 MGHDK and CDR2 SYGVNS. Trimming cost V 1 base and J 8 bases, with 11 bases left between them. The length of the CDR3 is 13 residues. DNA of the CDR3: TGTGCCAGCAGTGAATCTTTTCAGGACGGCTACACCTTC. It translates to CASSESFQDGYTF.

The table lists this clonotype with many counts. V is TRBV7-2 and J is TRBJ1-2; a possible D gene is TRBD1 (5 bases). The CDR3 consists of 13 residues. CDR1 SGHTA and CDR2 FQGNSA come from the germline V gene. V lost 5 bases and J lost 8, with 15 bases in between. The CDR3 DNA sequence: TGTGCCAGCAGCCCGGGACCCCCTATCGGCTACACCTTC. Amino acid sequence: CASSPGPPIGYTF. The whole variable domain, filled in from reference TRBV7-2 and TRBJ1-2, reads GAGVSQSPSNKVTEKGKDVELRCDPISGHTALYWYRQSLGQGLEFLIYFQGNSAPDKSGLPSDRFSAERTGGSVSTLTIQRTQQEDSAVYLCASSPGPPIGYTFGSGTRLTVV.

This clonotype was detected once. The chain has TRBV7-9 and TRBJ2-7, with 10 nucleotides matching TRBD2. J was trimmed by 7 bases and V by 1 base; bases with no gene match: 10. From germline, CDR1 is SEHNR and CDR2 FQNEAQ (reference sequence). This CDR3 is 16 amino acids long. This CDR3 is CASSLVPASGGPEQYF. CDR3 sequence (DNA): TGTGCCAGCAGCTTAGTGCCGGCTAGCGGGGGACCGGAGCAGTACTTC. Using reference TRBV7-9 and TRBJ2-7 for the parts outside the CDR3, the full variable domain is DTGVSQNPRHKITKRGQNVTFRCDPISEHNRLYWYRQTLGQGPEFLTYFQNEAQLEKSRLLSDRFSAERPKGSFSTLEIQRTEQGDSAMYLCASSLVPASGGPEQYFGPGTRLTVT.

In this sample, this clonotype turned up a few times. This chain joins TRBV20-1 and TRBJ1-5, with 9 positions matching TRBD1. Trimming removed 6 bases from V and 3 bases from J; junction bases left unmatched: 6. CDR1 and CDR2 (germline): DFQATT, SNEGSKA (reference sequence). This CDR3 contains 14 residues. The CDR3 reads CSARHRGPNQPQHF. The CDR3 nucleotides read TGCAGTGCCCGTCACAGGGGGCCCAATCAGCCCCAGCATTTT.

This chain joins TRBV7-6 and TRBJ1-1, with TRBD1 identical over 7 bases. Looked up from germline, CDR1 is SGHVS and CDR2 is FNYEAQ. The CDR3 contains 16 residues. V lost 5 bases and J lost 0; bases outside the gene matches: 9. The CDR3 protein is CASSPRTGVMNTEAFF. The CDR3 region has the DNA TGTGCCAGCAGCCCTCGGACAGGAGTTATGAACACTGAAGCTTTCTTT.

About this clonotype itself: Relative to the germline gene, one junction end is altered; a read error may explain this. This sequence joins TRBV2 and TRBJ2-7; TRBD2 aligns across 8 bases. The germline CDR1 and CDR2 sequences are SNHLY and FYNNEI. The CDR3 covers 16 residues. The CDR3 loop is CAGSATSGGPPYEQYF. CDR3 nucleotide sequence: TGTGCCGGCAGTGCCACGAGCGGGGGCCCCCCCTACGAGCAGTACTTC.

A note on this clonotype: The junction and the germline gene differ at one end; a read error may be behind it. V usage is TRBV7-3 and J usage is TRBJ2-2, with D maybe TRBD2 (6 bases). Per germline, CDR1 SGHTA and CDR2 FQGTGA. The CDR3 contains 12 residues. The CDR3 DNA sequence: TGTGCCAGCAGGGCGGGGACCGGGGAGCTGATTTTT. It is translated as CASRAGTGELIF. Based on the CDR3 plus reference TRBV7-3 and TRBJ2-2, the full variable domain is GAGVSQTPSNKVTEKGKYVELRCDPISGHTALYWYRQSLGQGPEFLIYFQGTGAADDSGLPNDRFFAVRPEGSVSTLKIQRTERGDSAVYLCASRAGTGELIFGEGSRLTVL.

A note on this clonotype: One base away lies a much larger clone, so this may be a sequencing read error. The chain is built from TRBV19 and TRBJ2-6; tentative D call: TRBD1 (6 bases). CDR3 length: 15 amino acids. Trimming shortened V by 8 bases and J by 2 bases, and 13 bases separated the two germline ends. CDR1 LNHDA and CDR2 SQIVND come from the germline V gene (reference sequence). CDR3 in amino acids: CASRQAHAGANVLTF. As DNA, the CDR3 is TGTGCCAGTCGACAGGCGCACGCTGGGGCCAACGTCCTGACTTTC.

This clonotype was detected many times. V gene TRBV7-9 combines with J gene TRBJ1-5, with no clear D. Germline-derived CDR1 and CDR2 are SEHNR and FQNEAQ (reference sequence). Trimming left V 0 bases short and J 8 bases short, with 8 bases between. The CDR3 spans 13 residues. The CDR3 spells CASSLANTEPQHF. CDR3 coding DNA: TGTGCCAGCAGCTTAGCCAACACGGAGCCCCAGCATTTT.

This clonotype was counted a few times. This rearrangement joins TRBV5-1 to TRBJ2-7; 13 bases line up with TRBD2. The CDR3 length is 16 residues. Trimming cost V 4 bases and J 2 bases; bases outside gene matches: 6. Germline CDR1 reads SGHRS; CDR2 reads YFSETQ. CDR3 loop: CASSRHGTSGTYEQYF. CDR3 bases: TGCGCCAGCAGCCGTCACGGGACTAGCGGGACCTACGAGCAGTACTTC.

CDR3: CASSRGWTTGELFF. CDR3 DNA: TGTGCCAGCAGTCGTGGGTGGACCACCGGGGAGCTGTTTTTT. J is TRBJ2-2 and V is TRBV2, with D hard to call. Trimming stripped 5 bases from V and 4 bases from J, with 11 bases between. Germline V gene lookup returns CDR1 SNHLY and CDR2 FYNNEI. This CDR3 contains 14 residues.

V and J are TRBV2 and TRBJ1-5, with a possible D match to TRBD1 (5 bases). The V end lost 4 bases, the J end lost 2 bases, and 9 bases lay between the germline ends. Germline V gene data show CDR1 as SNHLY and CDR2 as FYNNEI. The CDR3 covers 14 residues. The CDR3 reads CASSGGGGNQPQHF. In DNA form, the CDR3 reads TGTGCCAGCAGTGGCGGGGGGGGCAATCAGCCCCAGCATTTT.

In this sample, this clonotype turned up a few times. The rearrangement links TRBV7-2 to TRBJ1-4; the match to TRBD1 covers 11 bases. Trimming cost V 1 base and J 7 bases; bases outside gene matches: 2. The CDR3 totals 15 residues. Germline assignment: CDR1 SGHTA and CDR2 FQGNSA. Written as DNA, the CDR3 is TGTGCCAGCAGCTTAGGGACAGGGGGCGGTGAAAAACTGTTTTTT. Protein: CASSLGTGGGEKLFF.

The CDR3 spells CASSQPQGANYGYTF. CDR3 DNA: TGTGCCAGCAGCCAACCCCAGGGGGCGAACTATGGCTACACCTTC. V usage is TRBV7-9 and J usage is TRBJ1-2; 8 bases match TRBD1. This CDR3 is 15 amino acids long. Germline lookup yields CDR1 SEHNR and CDR2 FQNEAQ (reference sequence). With V trimmed by 5 bases and J by 2 bases, 7 bases remained unmatched.

The chain recombines TRBV7-2 with TRBJ2-7, with D perhaps TRBD1 or TRBD2 (5 bases each). CDR3 size: 13 residues. The V gene lost 5 bases and the J gene lost 3 bases, with 11 bases spanning the gap. Germline CDR1 SGHTA, CDR2 FQGNSA. The CDR3 DNA sequence: TGTGCCAGCAGCCCTCGGGACGGCTACGAGCAGTACTTC. Protein product: CASSPRDGYEQYF.

The genes are TRBV12-3 or TRBV12-4 and TRBJ1-6; D remains ambiguous. V was cut by 1 base and J by 6 bases, with 7 bases left in between. The CDR3 covers 14 residues. CDR3 in amino acids: CASSLVYANSPLHF. The CDR3 region has the DNA TGTGCCAGCAGTTTAGTTTATGCTAATTCACCCCTCCACTTT.

This clonotype was observed many times. The chain joins TRBV29-1 to TRBJ2-7; 8 nucleotides align to TRBD2. Trimming at V came to 6 bases and at J to 3 bases, leaving 7 bases not matched to a gene. Germline V lookup: CDR1 SQVTM, CDR2 ANQGSEA. This CDR3 contains 13 residues. CDR3 region: CSVSGGSYYEQYF. The CDR3 DNA reads as TGCAGCGTGTCGGGAGGGAGTTACTACGAGCAGTACTTC.